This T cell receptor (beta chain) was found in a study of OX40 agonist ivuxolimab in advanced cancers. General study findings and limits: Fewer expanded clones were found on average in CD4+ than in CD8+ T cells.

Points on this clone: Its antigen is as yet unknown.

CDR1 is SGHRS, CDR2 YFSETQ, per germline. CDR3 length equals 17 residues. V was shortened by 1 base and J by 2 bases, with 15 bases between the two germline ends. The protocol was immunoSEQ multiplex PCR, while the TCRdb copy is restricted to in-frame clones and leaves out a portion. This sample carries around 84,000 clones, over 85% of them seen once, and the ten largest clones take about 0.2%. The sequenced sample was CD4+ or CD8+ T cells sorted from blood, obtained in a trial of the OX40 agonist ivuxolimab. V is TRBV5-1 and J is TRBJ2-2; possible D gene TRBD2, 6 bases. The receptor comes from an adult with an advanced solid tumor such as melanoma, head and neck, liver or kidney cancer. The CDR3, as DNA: TGCGCCAGCAGCTTGTCGCGGGGAACACCCAACACCGGGGAGCTGTTTTTT. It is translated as CASSLSRGTPNTGELFF.